Listed below are T cell receptor beta chains from one sample, sequenced in a study of blood T cells in healthy people across ages. TCRdb re-derived calls from the 5' RACE reads in MiXCR, one entry per CDR3 protein. The data show approximately 1,700,000 distinct CDR3 sequences, about two fifths seen once. The sample comprised blood. Receptor source: a human donor in good health. Each CDR3 is given with its conserved first and last residue. The D gene is left open where the match is weak. Clone sizes are given selectively: once, few, many, or a class where the clone is expanded.

length,size,V,D,J,CDR3,DNA
15,NA,TRBV20-1,TRBD1,TRBJ2-7,CSAITPIGGGYEQYF,TGCAGTGCTATAACCCCGATAGGGGGCGGGTACGAGCAGTACTTC
14,few,TRBV5-1,NA,TRBJ1-2,CASSPRSALWGYTF,TGCGCCAGCAGCCCGAGGAGCGCCCTTTGGGGCTACACCTTC
17,NA,TRBV7-2,NA,TRBJ2-1,CASSLWGGGISYDEQFF,TGTGCCAGCAGCTTATGGGGGGGCGGAATCTCCTACGATGAGCAGTTCTTC
13,many,TRBV6-5,TRBD1,TRBJ1-2,CASSPDRVYGYTF,TGTGCCAGCAGTCCGGACAGGGTCTATGGCTACACCTTC
14,NA,TRBV10-3,NA,TRBJ1-4,CAISESTGDEKLFF,TGTGCCATCAGTGAGTCGACCGGAGACGAAAAACTGTTTTTT
15,NA,TRBV12-3/TRBV12-4,NA,TRBJ1-5,CASSLVMGDHQPQHF,TGTGCCAGCAGTTTAGTGATGGGGGACCATCAGCCCCAGCATTTT
12,few,TRBV29-1,NA,TRBJ1-1,CSPTGLNTEAFF,TGCAGCCCGACAGGCCTGAACACTGAAGCTTTCTTT
16,few,TRBV4-2,NA,TRBJ1-2,CASSQLAGDGNYGYTF,TGTGCCAGCAGCCAATTGGCAGGGGACGGTAACTATGGCTACACCTTC
14,NA,TRBV7-3,TRBD1,TRBJ1-1,CASSTPTGVTEAFF,TGTGCCAGCAGCACCCCTACAGGGGTCACTGAAGCTTTCTTT
14,NA,TRBV4-1,NA,TRBJ1-2,CASSQLTRNYGYTF,TGCGCCAGCAGCCAATTAACCCGAAACTATGGCTACACCTTC
16,NA,TRBV5-5,NA,TRBJ2-3,CASSSRGGAGTDTQYF,TGTGCCAGCAGCTCCCGGGGCGGGGCGGGCACAGATACGCAGTATTTT
14,NA,TRBV7-7,TRBD1,TRBJ2-7,CASSPSTGGYEQYF,TGTGCCAGCAGCCCGTCGACAGGGGGCTACGAGCAGTACTTC
14,NA,TRBV12-3/TRBV12-4,TRBD1,TRBJ1-2,CASSSRGLDYGYTF,TGTGCCAGCAGTTCCAGGGGGCTGGACTATGGCTACACCTTC
17,once,TRBV27,NA,TRBJ2-1,CASSYYSGTTINNEQFF,TGTGCCAGCAGTTACTATTCCGGGACAACTATCAACAATGAGCAGTTCTTC
15,NA,TRBV4-3,NA,TRBJ1-2,CASSLSLGESYGYTF,TGCGCCAGCAGCCTCTCGTTAGGGGAGAGCTATGGCTACACCTTC
15,NA,TRBV7-9,TRBD1,TRBJ2-5,CASKDGQVLQETQYF,TGTGCCAGCAAAGACGGACAGGTCCTCCAAGAGACCCAGTACTTC
14,NA,TRBV5-1,NA,TRBJ2-5,CASSGLGDQETQYF,TGCGCCAGCAGCGGCCTCGGAGACCAAGAGACCCAGTACTTC
23,NA,TRBV2,TRBD2,TRBJ2-1,CASSVPRGASGGINGRTYNEQFF,TGTGCCAGCAGCGTCCCTCGGGGGGCGAGCGGGGGGATAAACGGGAGGACCTACAATGAGCAGTTCTTC
13,NA,TRBV7-2,NA,TRBJ1-1,CASSPYRATEAFF,TGTGCCAGCAGCCCTTACAGAGCCACTGAAGCTTTCTTT
16,few,TRBV5-5,TRBD1,TRBJ1-4,CASSYGQGSIGEKLFF,TGTGCCAGCAGCTATGGACAGGGTAGTATTGGTGAAAAACTGTTTTTT
14,few,TRBV9,NA,TRBJ2-7,CASSVEADTYEQYF,TGTGCCAGCAGCGTAGAGGCGGATACTTACGAGCAGTACTTC
16,NA,TRBV5-1,NA,TRBJ1-4,CASSLEVPGVGEKLFF,TGCGCCAGCAGCTTGGAAGTACCGGGAGTGGGGGAAAAACTGTTTTTT
15,few,TRBV20-1,NA,TRBJ1-5,CSARVRGAGSQPQHF,TGCAGTGCTAGAGTTAGGGGCGCGGGCTCTCAGCCCCAGCATTTT
14,few,TRBV11-2,NA,TRBJ2-5,CASSLGQELETQYF,TGTGCCAGCAGCTTAGGGCAGGAGTTAGAGACCCAGTACTTC
16,NA,TRBV11-2,NA,TRBJ1-6,CASSLDPSSYNSPLHF,TGTGCCAGCAGCTTAGATCCGAGCTCCTATAATTCACCCCTCCACTTT
13,NA,TRBV27,TRBD1,TRBJ1-1,CASSKGAVGRAFF,TGTGCCAGCAGTAAGGGGGCGGTGGGGCGAGCTTTCTTT
15,NA,TRBV7-9,NA,TRBJ1-2,CASSFSRDSNYGYTF,TGTGCCAGCAGCTTTTCCCGGGACTCTAACTATGGCTACACCTTC
14,NA,TRBV24-1,NA,TRBJ2-5,CATSPTSFGETQYF,TGTGCCACCAGTCCGACTAGTTTTGGTGAGACCCAGTACTTC
16,few,TRBV7-2,TRBD2,TRBJ2-1,CASSLAPSGGASEQFF,TGTGCCAGCAGCTTAGCCCCTAGCGGGGGGGCCAGTGAGCAGTTCTTC